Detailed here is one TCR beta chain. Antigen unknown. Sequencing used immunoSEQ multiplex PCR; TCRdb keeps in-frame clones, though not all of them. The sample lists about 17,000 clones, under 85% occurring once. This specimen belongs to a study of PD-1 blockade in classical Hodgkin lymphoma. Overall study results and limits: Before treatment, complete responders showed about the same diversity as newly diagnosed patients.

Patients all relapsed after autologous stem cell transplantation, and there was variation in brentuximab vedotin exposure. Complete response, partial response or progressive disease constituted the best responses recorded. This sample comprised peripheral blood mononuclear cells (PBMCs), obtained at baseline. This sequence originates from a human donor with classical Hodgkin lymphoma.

CDR3 nucleotide sequence: TGTGCCAGCTCACCTATGATAGGTGCACAGCGGAGTAGCGGGGGGCCTAAAGAGACCCAGTACTTC. Residues: CASSPMIGAQRSSGGPKETQYF. The J gene is TRBJ2-5, the V gene TRBV18; 10 bases fit TRBD2. V gave up 3 bases and J gave up 3 bases; unmatched junction bases: 25. Germline V lookup: CDR1 KGHSH, CDR2 LQKENI. This CDR3 comprises 22 residues.